This T cell receptor (beta chain) appears in the sequencing data of a study of cytomegalovirus exposure and HLA in healthy donors. Study findings and constraints: Earlier analysis found most TCR beta V segments productive about 87% or about 30% of the time.

With 7 bases removed from V and 9 bases from J, the gap between germline ends came to 22 bases. CDR1 and CDR2 from the germline V gene are SQVTM and ANQGSEA. CDR3 size: 13 residues. The PCR used 60 Vbeta and 13 Jbeta primers. The table came from immunoSEQ multiplex PCR; TCRdb's copy has only in-frame clones and leaves some out. Its table records roughly 110,000 clones. As to this clone: Its antigen is unknown.

Sequencing was done on a sample of PBMCs. The TCR was taken from a middle-aged man in good health and CMV-seropositive. This sequence joins TRBV29-1 and TRBJ2-7, with D perhaps TRBD1 (5 bases). The CDR3 spells CSASTGPSFGQYF. CDR3 nucleotide sequence: TGCAGCGCATCAACAGGTCCCTCCTTCGGGCAGTACTTC.